The 31 T cell receptor beta chains reported below all come from one sample, sequenced in a study of shared clonotypes between healthy human individuals. Data came from immunoSEQ multiplex PCR; TCRdb stores just in-frame clones and leaves some out. Here the sample spans some 2,500,000 clones, roughly 93% being singletons. Material for sequencing was naive CD4+ T cells from PBMCs. Documented subset: CD45RA+ positively selected. The receptors originated from a man aged 18-30 years in good health. Some clones in this sample may be carry-over from other donors' samples.

This clone was observed a few times. CDR3 protein: CASSNRDTEAFF. CDR3 coding DNA: TGTGCCAGCAGTAACCGGGACACTGAAGCTTTCTTT. J is TRBJ1-1 and V is TRBV6-6; D ambiguous. This CDR3 is 12 amino acids long. Germline V lookup: CDR1 MNHNY, CDR2 SVGAGI (reference sequence). The germline V and J ends were trimmed by 5 bases and 3 bases, with 7 bases remaining between them.

The sample holds one count of this clone. The rearrangement joins TRBV10-3 to TRBJ1-4; a weak D match, TRBD1 (5 bases). Germline V gives CDR1 ENHRY, CDR2 SYGVKD. The CDR3 contains 14 residues. The V end was cut by 3 bases, the J end by 4 bases, with 9 bases between. The CDR3: CAISDGTYNEKLFF. For the CDR3, the DNA is TGTGCCATCAGTGATGGGACTTATAATGAAAAACTGTTTTTT.

The rearrangement joins TRBV19 to TRBJ2-2; D remains ambiguous. V was pared by 0 bases and J by 5 bases, with 10 bases between. Germline assignment: CDR1 LNHDA and CDR2 SQIVND (reference sequence). The CDR3 runs 15 residues. For the CDR3, the DNA is TGTGCCAGTAGTATAGAAGTGGCCCGAACCGGGGAGCTGTTTTTT. The encoded protein is CASSIEVARTGELFF.

The rearrangement uses TRBV30 and TRBJ1-6; D is perhaps TRBD1 (5 bases). The CDR3 length is 13 residues. CDR1 and CDR2 (germline): GTSNPN, SVGIG (reference sequence). Trimming cost V 5 bases and J 10 bases, with 15 bases left between them. CDR3 in amino acids: CAWRGTGRSPLHF. DNA of the CDR3: TGTGCCTGGCGAGGGACGGGCCGATCACCCCTCCACTTT.

V gene TRBV2 combines with J gene TRBJ1-1, with TRBD1 as a possible D gene (5 bases). There are 13 residues in the CDR3. Germline CDR1 and CDR2: SNHLY and FYNNEI. V lost 6 bases to trimming and J lost 2 bases, with 10 bases between them. This CDR3 is CASRRDYNTEAFF. DNA of the CDR3: TGTGCCAGCAGGCGGGACTATAACACTGAAGCTTTCTTT.

This clone was seen once. This CDR3 reads CASSSQYWSYEQYF. CDR3 bases: TGTGCCAGCAGCTCACAGTATTGGAGCTACGAGCAGTACTTC. The chain links TRBV9 to TRBJ2-5; no clear D gene. The J call could be wrong; TRBJ2-7 is a better fit for the DNA end. The germline gives CDR1 SGDLS, CDR2 YYNGEE. The CDR3 contains 14 residues.

The J gene is TRBJ1-2, the V gene TRBV5-1, with 8 bases identical to TRBD1. Germline trimming cut 7 bases from V and 2 bases from J; bases unmatched to any gene: 7. The CDR3 is 14 residues long. The germline V gene encodes CDR1 SGHRS and CDR2 YFSETQ. The CDR3 DNA follows: TGCGCCAGCCGTGGGGGACAGGAGAACTATGGCTACACCTTC. This translates into CASRGGQENYGYTF.

The J gene is TRBJ2-1, the V gene TRBV5-1; D tentatively reads TRBD1 or TRBD2 (6 bases each). V gave up 4 bases and J gave up 8 bases, with 28 bases separating them. CDR1 SGHRS and CDR2 YFSETQ come from the germline V gene. There are 18 residues in the CDR3. The CDR3 DNA reads as TGCGCCAGCAGCGGTAGAGGAGCCGGGACTCCAAAGGGGGATGAGCAGTTCTTC. Amino acid sequence: CASSGRGAGTPKGDEQFF.

This clone was observed a single time. The chain carries TRBV7-2 and TRBJ1-2; D is possibly TRBD1 (5 bases). CDR1 is SGHTA and CDR2 is FQGNSA in the germline V gene. The CDR3 is 14 amino acids. Trimming shortened V by 3 bases and J by 5 bases, and 13 bases separated the two germline ends. CDR3 coding DNA: TGTGCCAGCAGCTTCCGGGACTTAATTTATGGCTACACCTTC. This translates into CASSFRDLIYGYTF.

The chain links TRBV7-2 to TRBJ2-1; D gene ambiguous. There are 15 residues in the CDR3. Germline V gene data show CDR1 as SGHTA and CDR2 as FQGNSA. Trimming took off 3 bases at V and 1 base at J, with 10 bases between the two ends. This CDR3 reads CASSLAIGSYNEQFF. The CDR3 DNA reads TGTGCCAGCAGCTTGGCGATAGGGTCCTACAATGAGCAGTTCTTC.

V is TRBV6-5 and J is TRBJ1-2; D remains unclear. Between the trimmed V and J ends, which lost 5 bases and 3 bases, there was a span of 13 bases. The CDR3 has 14 amino acids. Germline V lookup: CDR1 MNHEY, CDR2 SVGAGI. The CDR3, as DNA: TGTGCCAGCAGTCCGGCGATCCCGGACTATGGCTACACCTTC. Amino acid sequence: CASSPAIPDYGYTF.

V usage is TRBV7-9 and J usage is TRBJ1-2; D call uncertain. Trimming cost V 2 bases and J 8 bases, with 12 bases left between them. Germline CDR1 reads SEHNR; CDR2 reads FQNEAQ (reference sequence). The length of the CDR3 is 13 residues. The CDR3 sequence: CASSLSGEKGYTF. CDR3 bases: TGTGCCAGCAGCTTATCGGGCGAGAAAGGCTACACCTTC.

The chain links TRBV15 to TRBJ1-5, with 12 bases identical to TRBD1. The CDR3 is 14 residues long. Germline loops: CDR1 LNHNV, CDR2 YYDKDF (reference sequence). Losses at the gene ends were 5 bases for V and 6 bases for J; bases not matched to a gene: 2. The CDR3 DNA sequence: TGTGCCACCAGCCGGGACAGGGGGCTTCAGCCCCAGCATTTT. Its protein product is CATSRDRGLQPQHF.

The chain uses TRBV5-4 and TRBJ2-1; 7 nucleotides agree with TRBD2. Germline V gene sequence: CDR1 SGHNT, CDR2 YYREEE (reference sequence). J lost 2 bases, V lost 9 bases, and 14 bases had no gene match. The CDR3 spans 16 residues. The CDR3: CATQGEGGRTYNEQFF. For the CDR3, the DNA is TGTGCCACTCAAGGGGAGGGAGGGCGGACCTACAATGAGCAGTTCTTC.

The chain couples TRBV28 to TRBJ1-1, with D tentatively TRBD1 (6 bases). V was shortened by 2 bases and J by 3 bases, with 10 bases between the two germline ends. Germline values: CDR1 MDHEN, CDR2 SYDVKM. CDR3 length: 14 amino acids. CDR3 DNA: TGTGCCAGCAGTTTAAAGGGGGGCTACACTGAAGCTTTCTTT. Protein sequence: CASSLKGGYTEAFF.

This clone was seen only once. The rearrangement links TRBV7-6 to TRBJ2-7, with TRBD2 identical over 9 bases. With 4 bases clipped from V and 7 bases from J, the junction kept 5 bases outside the gene matches. This CDR3 has 13 amino acids. Germline V gene data show CDR1 as SGHVS and CDR2 as FNYEAQ. Here the CDR3 DNA reads TGTGCCAGCAGCTCCCGGCGGGAGGGAGAGCAGTACTTC. This encodes CASSSRREGEQYF.

The rearrangement uses TRBV7-9 and TRBJ2-1; tentatively, D is TRBD1 (6 bases). Trimming removed 1 base from V and 5 bases from J, with 9 bases in between. This CDR3 is 14 amino acids long. Germline CDR1 SEHNR, CDR2 FQNEAQ (reference sequence). In DNA form, the CDR3 reads TGTGCCAGCAGCTTAGACAGGGCCCACAATGAGCAGTTCTTC. Translated: CASSLDRAHNEQFF.

In DNA form, the CDR3 reads TGTGCCAGCAGCTTGGGAGTGGGTGATACGCAGTATTTT. This codes for CASSLGVGDTQYF. The chain couples TRBV5-6 to TRBJ2-3; D not resolved. Germline V gene lookup returns CDR1 SGHDT and CDR2 YYEEEE. The V end lost 0 bases, the J end lost 6 bases, and 8 bases lay between the germline ends. The CDR3 runs to 13 residues.

This clone was seen a handful of times. The genes are TRBV28 and TRBJ1-3; D is possibly TRBD1 (6 bases). V was cut by 11 bases and J by 0 bases, with 14 bases left in between. Germline lookup yields CDR1 MDHEN and CDR2 SYDVKM. This CDR3 comprises 14 residues. CDR3 sequence reads: CAFSDRRSGNTIYF. Here the CDR3 DNA reads TGTGCCTTCAGCGACAGGCGCTCTGGAAACACCATATATTTT.

The chain links TRBV6-5 to TRBJ1-5; D gene uncertain. With 4 bases removed from V and 0 bases from J, the gap between germline ends came to 13 bases. This CDR3 is built from 16 residues. Germline assignment: CDR1 MNHEY and CDR2 SVGAGI. The CDR3: CASSSAGHYSNQPQHF. DNA of the CDR3: TGTGCCAGCAGTTCGGCTGGCCATTATAGCAATCAGCCCCAGCATTTT.

This chain links TRBV6-6 with TRBJ1-5, with D tentatively TRBD1 (5 bases). CDR1 and CDR2 (germline): MNHNY, SVGAGI (reference sequence). With 0 bases removed from V and 3 bases from J, the gap between germline ends came to 12 bases. This CDR3 region has 16 residues. The CDR3 DNA follows: TGTGCCAGCAGTTACTCGAGGGGACGGATCAATCAGCCCCAGCATTTT. Translated, it gives CASSYSRGRINQPQHF.

The chain links TRBV19 to TRBJ1-4, with a weak D call TRBD1 (5 bases). The CDR3 loop spans 14 amino acids. V lost 5 bases, J lost 7 bases, and 14 bases lay in between. Germline CDR1 reads LNHDA; CDR2 reads SQIVND (reference sequence). CDR3: CASSPYGAPEKLFF. As DNA, the CDR3 is TGTGCCAGTAGTCCCTACGGGGCGCCTGAAAAACTGTTTTTT.

CDR3 bases: TGTGCCAGCGGACGACTAGCGGGAGCGCCCTACGAGCAGTACTTC. Translating it yields CASGRLAGAPYEQYF. The gene calls are TRBV7-8 and TRBJ2-7; the match to TRBD2 covers 12 bases. The CDR3 consists of 15 residues. V dropped 8 bases and J dropped 2; count of bases not matched to a gene: 7. Germline lookup yields CDR1 SGHVS and CDR2 FQNEAQ. The full variable domain, in which reference TRBV7-8 and TRBJ2-7 provide the parts outside the CDR3, is GAGVSQSPRYKVAKRGQDVALRCDPISGHVSLFWYQQALGQGPEFLTYFQNEAQLDKSGLPSDRFFAERPEGSVSTLKIQRTQQEDSAVYLCASGRLAGAPYEQYFGPGTRLTVT.

As to this clone: Other DNA sequences within the sample encode an identical CDR3. The CDR3 coding sequence is TGTGCCAGTAGGGGACAGGGGGACTATGGCTACACCTTC. Its translation: CASRGQGDYGYTF. The gene calls are TRBV19 and TRBJ1-2; 11 nucleotides align to TRBD1. The CDR3 has 13 amino acids. The V segment lost 6 bases and the J segment 3 bases; nucleotides outside the gene matches: 0. CDR1 is LNHDA, CDR2 SQIVND, per germline (reference sequence).

Remarks on this clone: The same CDR3 also results from other DNA sequences found in this sample. V usage is TRBV5-1 and J usage is TRBJ2-7; the D gene is possibly TRBD2 (6 bases). The CDR3 contains 13 residues. Per germline, CDR1 SGHRS and CDR2 YFSETQ. Trimming removed 0 bases at V and 5 bases at J, with 9 bases between. Written as DNA, the CDR3 is TGCGCCAGCAGCTTGGGGGCGGGAAACGAGCAGTACTTC. Encoded protein: CASSLGAGNEQYF. Drawing the rest from reference TRBV5-1 and TRBJ2-7, the complete variable domain is KAGVTQTPRYLIKTRGQQVTLSCSPISGHRSVSWYQQTPGQGLQFLFEYFSETQRNKGNFPGRFSGRQFSNSRSEMNVSTLELGDSALYLCASSLGAGNEQYFGPGTRLTVT.

In regard to this clone: The same CDR3 can be traced to other DNA sequences in this sample. Here the CDR3 reads CASSPPGGPEAFF. Here the CDR3 DNA reads TGTGCCAGCTCACCACCGGGGGGTCCTGAAGCTTTCTTT. The gene calls are TRBV18 and TRBJ1-1; TRBD1 might be the D (5 bases). This CDR3 has 13 amino acids. Germline V lookup: CDR1 KGHSH, CDR2 LQKENI. Trimming pared 0 bases from V and 6 bases from J, leaving 8 bases between.

The chain links TRBV9 to TRBJ2-5; possible D gene TRBD2, 5 bases. Germline V gene lookup returns CDR1 SGDLS and CDR2 YYNGEE. The CDR3 is made up of 18 amino acids. Trimming pared 2 bases from V and 2 bases from J, leaving 22 bases between. The DNA for the CDR3 is TGTGCCAGCAGCGTCTCCCTGGGCGGAAACGGGGAACAAGAGACCCAGTACTTC. Translation gives CASSVSLGGNGEQETQYF.

The rearrangement joins TRBV5-1 to TRBJ2-3, with D perhaps matching TRBD2 (6 bases). Between the trimmed V and J ends, which lost 4 bases and 2 bases, there was a span of 14 bases. This CDR3 has 15 amino acids. Germline CDR1 reads SGHRS; CDR2 reads YFSETQ. The CDR3 loop is CASSPARDFTDTQYF. CDR3 coding DNA: TGCGCCAGCAGCCCTGCAAGGGACTTCACAGATACGCAGTATTTT.

The count of this clone is one. The chain employs TRBV12-5 and TRBJ2-1; the match to TRBD2 covers 8 bases. The ends lost 0 bases at V and 6 bases at J; junction bases unmatched: 10. CDR1 and CDR2 (germline): LGHNT, FRNRAP. The CDR3 contains 17 residues. The DNA of the CDR3 is TGTGCTAGTGGTTTGGTACCCGGGGGGGGAGTAATCAATGAGCAGTTCTTC. Translation: CASGLVPGGGVINEQFF. The entire variable domain, with the rest obtained from reference TRBV12-5 and TRBJ2-1, is as follows: DARVTQTPRHKVTEMGQEVTMRCQPILGHNTVFWYRQTMMQGLELLAYFRNRAPLDDSGMPKDRFSAEMPDATLATLKIQPSEPRDSAVYFCASGLVPGGGVINEQFFGPGTRLTVL.

This clone was picked up one time. The CDR3 spells CASSLGVGYEQYF. The CDR3 region has the DNA TGTGCCAGCAGCCTCGGGGTAGGCTACGAGCAGTACTTC. This chain joins TRBV14 and TRBJ2-7; D is possibly TRBD2 (5 bases). Per the germline V gene, CDR1 is SGHDN and CDR2 is FVKESK. The CDR3 is made up of 13 amino acids. V was cut by 4 bases and J by 3 bases, with 10 bases left in between.

The gene calls are TRBV4-1 and TRBJ2-1, with a weak D call TRBD2 (6 bases). The V and J ends lost 4 bases and 0 bases respectively, with 13 bases between them. The germline gives CDR1 MGHRA, CDR2 YSYEKL. The CDR3 has 16 residues. The CDR3 protein is CASSRGDRSSYNEQFF. DNA of the CDR3: TGCGCCAGCAGCCGGGGGGACCGTAGCTCCTACAATGAGCAGTTCTTC.